These 18 T cell receptor beta chains came from one sample sequenced in a study of blood T cell repertoires in COVID-19. Profiling relied on immunoSEQ multiplex PCR, and the TCRdb table lists in-frame clones only, not all of them. The sample consists of 300,000 to 350,000 clones, about 86% of them appearing once. Sequenced: PBMCs or T cells enriched from blood (not recorded which). Source of these receptors: a middle-aged woman with acute COVID-19.

V and J are TRBV15 and TRBJ1-5; D gene unclear. This CDR3 contains 16 residues. Germline V gene data show CDR1 as LNHNV and CDR2 as YYDKDF (reference sequence). V lost 3 bases to trimming and J lost 2 bases, with 14 bases between them. The CDR3 DNA is TGTGCCACCAGCAGGGGGTGGGGAGGTGGCAATCAGCCCCAGCATTTT. It encodes CATSRGWGGGNQPQHF.

CDR3 in amino acids: CASSLGDRGRGTTEAFF. CDR3 sequence (DNA): TGTGCCAGCAGCTTAGGAGACAGGGGGCGAGGAACCACTGAAGCTTTCTTT. J is TRBJ1-1 and V is TRBV11-3, with 10 bases fitting TRBD1. In germline, CDR1 is SGHNT, CDR2 YENEEA. CDR3 length: 17 amino acids. V dropped 1 base and J dropped 4; count of bases not matched to a gene: 9.

The CDR3 sequence: CASSQGQGLKGYTF. CDR3 coding DNA: TGTGCCAGCAGCCAAGGACAGGGATTGAAGGGCTACACCTTC. J is TRBJ1-2 and V is TRBV3-1 (or the pseudogene TRBV3-2), with 7 bases that match TRBD1. Unmatched junction bases numbered 7, after V lost 1 base and J lost 8 bases. The CDR3 contains 14 residues. Germline CDR1 LGHDT, CDR2 YNNKEL (reference sequence).

The genes are TRBV28 and TRBJ1-5; unclear D gene. This CDR3 contains 13 residues. V lost 7 bases and J 2 bases, leaving 9 bases between the germline ends. In germline, CDR1 is MDHEN, CDR2 SYDVKM. DNA for the CDR3: TGTGCCAGCACGGGTGTGGGCAATCAGCCCCAGCATTTT. This encodes CASTGVGNQPQHF.

The chain uses TRBV10-3 and TRBJ1-2, with D tentatively TRBD1 (5 bases). Germline V CDR1 and CDR2: ENHRY, SYGVKD. The CDR3 is 15 residues long. V shed 2 bases and J shed 6 bases, with 16 bases lying between them. CDR3 DNA: TGTGCCATCAGTGAGAATTTCCCAGGGTCGGATGGCTACACCTTC. It specifies CAISENFPGSDGYTF.

The chain has TRBV3-1 (or the pseudogene TRBV3-2) and TRBJ2-7; D perhaps matches TRBD2 (5 bases). This CDR3 contains 12 residues. Trimming shortened V by 3 bases and J by 7 bases, and 10 bases separated the two germline ends. Germline CDR1 reads LGHDT; CDR2 reads YNNKEL (reference sequence). Here the CDR3 DNA reads TGTGCCAGCAGCCAGGGCTCGGGGGAGCAGTACTTC. Its translation is CASSQGSGEQYF.

The gene calls are TRBV3-1 (or the pseudogene TRBV3-2) and TRBJ2-3; the D gene is possibly TRBD2 (5 bases). The CDR3 extends over 12 amino acids. In germline, CDR1 is LGHDT, CDR2 YNNKEL (reference sequence). V lost 1 base and J lost 11, with 10 bases in between. CDR3 coding DNA: TGTGCCAGCAGCCAAGGCCGGGGTGGGCAGTATTTT. The encoded protein is CASSQGRGGQYF.

The chain carries TRBV5-6 and TRBJ1-6; TRBD1 matches at 9 bases. This CDR3 is 16 amino acids long. With V trimmed by 4 bases and J by 6 bases, 8 bases remained unmatched. Germline lookup yields CDR1 SGHDT and CDR2 YYEEEE. CDR3 in amino acids: CASSTDRGMVNSPLHF. The CDR3 DNA follows: TGTGCCAGCAGCACAGACAGGGGGATGGTTAATTCACCCCTCCACTTT.

J is TRBJ2-1 and V is TRBV3-1 (or the pseudogene TRBV3-2); TRBD2 agrees at 8 bases. The CDR3 has 15 residues. The trim removed 5 bases at V and 4 bases at J, leaving 7 bases unmatched. Germline CDR1 LGHDT, CDR2 YNNKEL (reference sequence). CDR3 DNA: TGTGCCAGCAGCTTCAGCGGGAGAGGGTACAATGAGCAGTTCTTC. It encodes CASSFSGRGYNEQFF.

The chain links TRBV6-5 to TRBJ1-2; D remains ambiguous. The germline CDR1 and CDR2 sequences are MNHEY and SVGAGI. This CDR3 contains 15 residues. V was clipped by 3 bases and J by 0 bases, with 11 bases between them. CDR3 amino acids: CASSYGGEPNYGYTF. CDR3 coding DNA: TGTGCCAGCAGTTATGGCGGAGAACCTAACTATGGCTACACCTTC.

This clone turned up a few times. The J gene is TRBJ1-4, the V gene TRBV28; D is uncertain. The CDR3 runs 10 residues. From germline, CDR1 is MDHEN and CDR2 SYDVKM. V was cut by 6 bases and J by 7 bases, with 3 bases left in between. The CDR3 DNA sequence: TGTGCCAGCAGGAGTGAAAAACTGTTTTTT. It yields the protein CASRSEKLFF.

The chain joins TRBV28 to TRBJ2-1; D perhaps matches TRBD2 (5 bases). Trimming took 6 bases from V and 5 from J, leaving 14 bases between them. This CDR3 is 14 amino acids long. The germline gives CDR1 MDHEN, CDR2 SYDVKM. The CDR3 spells CASSPRTGDNEQFF. Here the CDR3 DNA reads TGTGCCAGCAGCCCTAGGACCGGGGACAATGAGCAGTTCTTC.

The chain combines TRBV19 with TRBJ2-5; tentatively, D is TRBD2 (6 bases). V lost 5 bases and J 2 bases, leaving 9 bases between the germline ends. From germline, CDR1 is LNHDA and CDR2 SQIVND (reference sequence). This CDR3 spans 13 amino acids. The CDR3 region has the DNA TGTGCCAGTAGTCGGGAGAGGCAAGAGACCCAGTACTTC. Protein: CASSRERQETQYF.

This chain connects TRBV5-6 to TRBJ1-1; maybe TRBD1 (5 bases). V was cut by 1 base and J by 6 bases, with 16 bases left in between. The germline V gene has CDR1 SGHDT and CDR2 YYEEEE. The CDR3 is 15 amino acids. Here the CDR3 DNA reads TGTGCCAGCAGCTTGCCCAGAGACAGTGTTTCTGAAGCTTTCTTT. Residues: CASSLPRDSVSEAFF.

The CDR3 DNA reads as TGTGCCAGCAGCCTCAACTTCGGCGGCACTGAAGCTTTCTTT. Protein sequence: CASSLNFGGTEAFF. The chain has TRBV7-2 and TRBJ1-1; no clear D gene. V lost 5 bases to trimming and J lost 4 bases, with 14 bases between them. CDR1 is SGHTA and CDR2 is FQGNSA in the germline V gene. This CDR3 has 14 residues.

V is TRBV9 and J is TRBJ2-1; D is perhaps TRBD2 (6 bases). V lost 0 bases, J lost 11 bases, and 12 bases lay in between. Germline V gives CDR1 SGDLS, CDR2 YYNGEE. This CDR3 has 13 amino acids. CDR3 DNA: TGTGCCAGCAGCGTAGGGGACTGGCATCAGCAGTTCTTC. As protein: CASSVGDWHQQFF.

The chain employs TRBV18 and TRBJ1-5; 7 nucleotides agree with TRBD1. The V gene's germline CDR1 is KGHSH and CDR2 LQKENI. With V trimmed by 5 bases and J by 5 bases, 3 bases remained unmatched. This CDR3 spans 13 amino acids. CDR3 bases: TGTGCCAGCTCAACAGGGGTGGATCAGCCCCAGCATTTT. The encoded protein is CASSTGVDQPQHF.

The chain carries TRBV5-1 and TRBJ1-5; TRBD1 aligns across 7 bases. V gave up 3 bases and J gave up 4 bases; unmatched junction bases: 4. This CDR3 comprises 14 residues. Germline CDR1 SGHRS, CDR2 YFSETQ. The CDR3 DNA is TGCGCCAGCAGCTGGACAGGACCGAATCAGCCCCAGCATTTT. This sequence encodes CASSWTGPNQPQHF. Supplemented by reference TRBV5-1 and TRBJ1-5, the full variable domain reads KAGVTQTPRYLIKTRGQQVTLSCSPISGHRSVSWYQQTPGQGLQFLFEYFSETQRNKGNFPGRFSGRQFSNSRSEMNVSTLELGDSALYLCASSWTGPNQPQHFGDGTRLSIL.